Following are 10 T cell receptor beta chains from one sample sequenced in a study of metastatic and nonmetastatic thyroid tumors. TCRdb ran MiXCR on the PCR reads. Of roughly 39,000 clones listed, approximately 51% are singletons. Prior to thyroid surgery, none of the patients had received any treatment. The sample comprised tumor tissue. The receptors originated from a male donor with papillary thyroid cancer or a benign thyroid nodule (not recorded which). Some clones in this sample may be carry-over from other donors' samples.

This clone was picked up a small number of times. V and J are TRBV30 and TRBJ1-3, with a possible D match to TRBD1 (5 bases). Germline loops: CDR1 GTSNPN, CDR2 SVGIG (reference sequence). The CDR3 contains 17 residues. The ends were cut back, 3 bases at V and 2 bases at J, with 20 bases in the middle. The CDR3 DNA sequence: TGTGCCTGGAGCGGAGGAGGAATACGGGGGGCTGGAAACACCATATATTTT. This gives the protein CAWSGGGIRGAGNTIYF.

The chain joins TRBV5-1 to TRBJ2-7, with D uncertain. Germline CDR1 and CDR2: SGHRS and YFSETQ. The CDR3 is made up of 14 amino acids. Trimming pared 0 bases from V and 3 bases from J, leaving 10 bases between. The CDR3 DNA reads TGCGCCAGCAGCTTGGGGAGTCAGAGCTACGAGCAGTACTTC. This sequence encodes CASSLGSQSYEQYF.

This clone was seen a few times. V and J are TRBV18 and TRBJ1-1; D gene unclear. Trimming took 3 bases from V and 0 from J, leaving 11 bases between them. The CDR3 covers 15 residues. The germline V gene encodes CDR1 KGHSH and CDR2 LQKENI. The CDR3 is CASSPPWRLNTEAFF. For the CDR3, the DNA is TGTGCCAGCTCACCCCCCTGGCGGTTGAACACTGAAGCTTTCTTT. The complete variable domain, with remaining parts taken from reference TRBV18 and TRBJ1-1, reads NAGVMQNPRHLVRRRGQEARLRCSPMKGHSHVYWYRQLPEEGLKFMVYLQKENIIDESGMPKERFSAEFPKEGPSILRIQQVVRGDSAAYFCASSPPWRLNTEAFFGQGTRLTVV.

The gene calls are TRBV11-2 and TRBJ2-7; D remains unclear. This CDR3 region has 15 residues. V gave up 5 bases and J gave up 4 bases, with 18 bases separating them. CDR1 SGHAT and CDR2 FQNNGV come from the germline V gene. Written as DNA, the CDR3 is TGTGCCAGCAGCCCCGGACGGAACGCTGGGTACGAGCAGTACTTC. Its translation: CASSPGRNAGYEQYF.

The chain has TRBV2 and TRBJ1-4; 7 nucleotides match TRBD1. The CDR3 runs 16 residues. Losses at the gene ends were 3 bases for V and 3 bases for J; bases not matched to a gene: 7. Germline CDR1 SNHLY, CDR2 FYNNEI. The CDR3 spells CASSEEGQMSNEKLFF. In DNA form, the CDR3 reads TGTGCCAGCAGTGAGGAGGGACAGATGTCTAATGAAAAACTGTTTTTT.

The chain couples TRBV4-1 to TRBJ2-7; D unresolved. The CDR3 runs 17 residues. CDR1 is MGHRA and CDR2 is YSYEKL in the germline V gene. V was clipped by 0 bases and J by 0 bases, with 15 bases between them. In nucleotides, the CDR3 is TGCGCCAGCAGCCAAGATCCGAGTAGGGCCTTCTCCTACGAGCAGTACTTC. Protein sequence: CASSQDPSRAFSYEQYF.

V is TRBV30 and J is TRBJ1-2; D not resolved. Trimming shortened V by 0 bases and J by 0 bases, and 5 bases separated the two germline ends. CDR1 and CDR2 from the germline V gene are GTSNPN and SVGIG (reference sequence). CDR3 length: 13 residues. DNA of the CDR3: TGTGCCTGGAGTGTAGGACCTAACTATGGCTACACCTTC. Its translation: CAWSVGPNYGYTF.

The CDR3 bases are TGTGCCAGCTCACAGAGGACAGGGGGAAATGGAAACACCATATATTTT. It specifies CASSQRTGGNGNTIYF. The J gene is TRBJ1-3, the V gene TRBV18; 10 bases fit TRBD1. V shed 4 bases and J 3 bases; nucleotides not matched to a gene: 6. The CDR3 length is 16 residues. In germline, CDR1 is KGHSH, CDR2 LQKENI.

The rearrangement links TRBV20-1 to TRBJ2-7; D is perhaps TRBD1 or TRBD2 (5 bases each). Trimming stripped 5 bases from V and 2 bases from J, with 22 bases between. Germline values: CDR1 DFQATT, CDR2 SNEGSKA (reference sequence). This CDR3 region has 16 residues. The CDR3, as DNA: TGCAGTGCTTGGGGGAATGGGGCGAGGGAAACCTACGAGCAGTACTTC. It is translated as CSAWGNGARETYEQYF.

The chain couples TRBV19 to TRBJ1-5; D gene uncertain. The CDR3 runs 13 residues. Germline lookup yields CDR1 LNHDA and CDR2 SQIVND (reference sequence). The V end lost 7 bases, the J end lost 6 bases, and 13 bases lay between the germline ends. CDR3 nucleotide sequence: TGTGCCAGTACACCCCGGGAGGCTCAGCCCCAGCATTTT. This gives the protein CASTPREAQPQHF.